This TCR beta chain derives from a study of cytomegalovirus exposure and HLA in healthy donors (dated by TCRdb to the late 2010s). Turning to the overall study: An earlier analysis of about 530 of the donors reported approximately 300 Gb of sequence data and 117 million unique TCR beta sequences obtained from approximately 180 million T cells. An early release covering 550 to 650 HLA-typed donors comprised approximately 300 gigabases of sequencing data and 65 million to 100 million unique TCR sequences. Among the roughly 400 genotyped donors, about 85% belonged to the genetic ancestry cluster associated with self-reported Caucasian donors. The study aimed to test whether signatures of past pathogen exposure could be identified by cataloging public T cell receptors. Using immunosequencing, the study profiled T cell repertoires from about 610 subjects and related those repertoires to cytomegalovirus serostatus. Along with the approximately 700-subject first cohort, a separate validation cohort of around 110 different subjects was used. The study combined high-throughput TCR immunosequencing, statistical association of individual TCRs with disease status, and machine learning to predict cytomegalovirus infection status. To study patterns of TCR occurrence, a later analysis re-analyzed previously published TCR beta repertoires from 650 to 750 donors and added high-resolution HLA genotyping. The later analysis used no new phenotypic data to find candidate immune exposures, relying instead on TCR beta sequences and their occurrence across donors. In an earlier analysis of a few hundred of the donors, high-throughput TCR beta sequencing was used to judge whether each TCR beta V gene segment behaved as functional or pseudogenic. Donor age, sex, ethnicity and CMV serostatus were collected together with the repertoire data. In a later genetic analysis, genome-wide SNP genotypes for 398 of the 666 donors were used, and that subset was treated as a discovery cohort. All discovery cohort repertoires had been generated on a single sequencing platform. Both class I and class II loci were covered by HLA typing, at four-digit resolution. Typing coverage varied by locus: roughly 629-630 donors for A, B, C, DRB1 and DQB1; about 520 for DQA1; 606 for DPA1; around 490 for DPB1. Roughly 5 DR-DQ haplotypes were handled as single units for association and clustering, since linkage in the cohort was strong. On average, approximately 250,000 unique TCR beta nucleotide sequences were sequenced per donor among some 420 genotyped donors of the cohort, with 15% to 20% of those sequences being non-productive. Summary of the overall study and its limitations: In a later analysis, TCR association rates were found to vary across HLA loci, with the most associated TCRs seen for DRB1 alleles and the fewest for HLA-C alleles. CMV serostatus was the only immune exposure information available for the cohort. Linkage disequilibrium might explain the correlated functional status among segregating V segments, but an unknown experimental factor could not be ruled out. Only TCR beta chains were sequenced in this cohort, and the absence of alpha or paired-chain data limited detectable features. Across donors, most TCR sequences were observed very rarely, whereas some public TCRs were present in many individuals. In both the original and validation cohorts, the classifier was reported to diagnose cytomegalovirus status with high specificity and sensitivity. When HLA alleles, especially DR and DQ, strongly co-occurred, attributing TCR associations to individual alleles was difficult. Three of the identified cytomegalovirus-associated TCR beta chains were confirmed in vitro to be specific for cytomegalovirus antigens. According to the authors, the approach could potentially be generalized to other disease states and immunological phenotypes. The study gave a list of about 150 TCR beta chains associated with cytomegalovirus. Because HLA typing was missing for some donors at each locus, association tests included only the typed subset. Fewer than 20 rarely observed V segments, including chromosome 9 orphons, were excluded from the earlier analysis of just under 600 of the donors because counts were too low. According to a later analysis, parvovirus B19, influenza, CMV and Epstein-Barr virus appeared linked to several top co-occurrence clusters. A later analysis found that most CMV-associated TCR beta chains appeared HLA-restricted, with HLA associations seemingly driven largely by CMV exposure. A cluster of highly shared sequence variants was judged likely to represent a technical artifact of the sequencing pipeline. According to a later genetic analysis, donors in an Asian-associated ancestry cluster had fewer N-insertions in productive TCRs than the approximately 700-donor mean. A later analysis associated about 18,000 TCR beta sequences with specific HLA alleles at a false discovery rate of 0.05. V-gene and J-gene trimming of TCR beta chains was associated with a missense DCLRE1C variant in a later genetic analysis, and the association was replicated in an independent cohort. In an earlier analysis of fewer than 750 of the donors, most TCR beta V segments were observed in productive rearrangements about 87% or about 30% of the time, broadly matching IMGT annotations. A further reported finding was that TCR beta sequences accurately predicted the HLA-A and HLA-B alleles for most subjects in the first cohort. The presence/absence analyses assumed that sequencing depth was roughly uniform across donors, and that assumption may not be true. In a later analysis, HLA-associated TCR beta chains showed more clonal expansion and lower generation probabilities than non-associated chains that were equally common.

The library was made by the immunoSEQ multiplex PCR assay. For the multiplex PCR, a mixture combining 60 forward primers for TCR Vbeta segments and 13 reverse primers for TCR Jbeta segments was used. Amplification of the CDR3 region of rearranged TCR beta genes was performed with a multiplex PCR assay on genomic DNA. The Illumina HiSeq System was used to sequence the amplified TCR beta libraries as 87-base-pair reads. As for how the authors treated the data: Across the 666 repertoires, a later analysis counted approximately 75 million unique TCR beta chains, roughly 11 million of which were shared by at least two donors. Raw reads were error-corrected and collapsed into unique sequences by a nearest-neighbor algorithm in which closely related sequences were merged to remove PCR and sequencing errors. Alignment of CDR3 sequences to IMGT reference sequences was used to assign V, D and J gene segments. For a sequence to be retained, a match of at least six nucleotides was required to both a V gene segment and a J gene segment. A rearrangement was called productive if the CDR3 had no stop codons and remained in frame with V and J, and every other rearrangement was called non-productive. Following IMGT convention, CDR3 was defined as the stretch from the second conserved V-encoded cysteine to the conserved J-encoded phenylalanine. The earlier analysis of 500 to 750 of the donors excluded any sequence lacking an unambiguous match to a single V gene segment. An earlier analysis of roughly 590 of the donors called V segments functional above 56.7% productive rearrangements and segregating when the between-donor standard deviation exceeded 5%. A statistical classification framework was built for diagnosing cytomegalovirus status from the catalog of TCR beta chain sequences. V and J gene assignment, in a later analysis, came from comparing TCR nucleotide sequences with IMGT/GENE-DB human TR gene sequences. Using the TCRdist pipeline, a later analysis assigned CDR3 sequences along with most-parsimonious VDJ recombination scenarios. A later analysis defined each TCR beta chain by its CDR3 amino acid sequence plus V-gene family, and excluded reads lacking a unique V-gene family. As a way to deal with suspected cross-contamination and a sequencing artifact, a later analysis dropped roughly 600 nucleotide sequences that were highly shared and had low generation probability. In a later analysis, a clonal expansion index for each public chain was calculated from normalized within-repertoire ranks of inferred template counts. Generation probabilities in a later analysis came from a VDJ recombination model fitted to out-of-frame rearrangements, and those results were checked against IGoR. In a later analysis, hypergeometric tests were used to score TCR-TCR, TCR-HLA and TCR-CMV co-occurrence, with a repertoire-size bias correction applied to TCR pairs. To estimate false discovery rates, a later analysis permuted the HLA or CMV assignments 20 times. In a later analysis, co-occurring TCRs were grouped with DBSCAN, and TCRdist sequence similarity was added when clustering was performed within HLA-allele-positive subsets. Co-occurrence clustering excluded repertoires with fewer than 30,000 or more than 120,000 public chains, plus five with anomalous nucleotide sharing. As stored in TCRdb, this immuneACCESS dataset retains in-frame rearrangements with V and J assigned. A fraction of the clones does not appear; measured against another copy, unresolved V genes explain less than half of the discrepancy, and the remainder lacks a known reason. The V and J calls and clone size are taken from that table; D and trimming were inferred from the DNA. This sample lists roughly 120,000 clones; 80% were detected once. 2% to 3% of the sample belongs to the ten largest clones.

A note on this clone: The antigen this receptor binds is unknown. Base qualities are not recorded, but no much larger clone differs from it by a single base.

The cohort was made up of roughly 670 healthy bone marrow donors. Cohort members were all nominally healthy when sampled, although unrecorded immune exposures were likely present. The donor tested CMV seronegative, placing the donor among the 350 or so seronegative members of the cohort. Each donor provided a peripheral blood sample, and peripheral blood mononuclear cells were used for TCR beta sequencing. The Qiagen DNeasy Blood Extraction Kit was used to extract genomic DNA from the blood cell samples. The source is a man aged 30 to 45 in good health and CMV-seronegative. The sample was PBMCs.

For the CDR3, the sequence is CASSSPGQGGLAKNIQYF. The DNA is as follows: TGTGCCAGCAGTTCACCCGGACAGGGAGGACTAGCCAAAAACATTCAGTACTTC. The chain couples TRBV27 to TRBJ2-4, with 8 bases aligning to TRBD1. The CDR3 measures 18 amino acids from cysteine to phenylalanine. Here the CDR3 DNA is all that survives: 54 bases in frame from base 1. V trim: 4 bases; J trim: 0 bases; unmatched bases: 11. The germline V gene (reference sequence) sets CDR1 to MNHEY and CDR2 to SMNVEV.